Listed here are 24 T cell receptor beta chains from one sample, sequenced in a study of blood T cell repertoires in COVID-19 (dated by TCRdb to 2018 to 2020). To prepare the library, the immunoSEQ multiplex PCR assay was applied. TCRdb took over this immuneACCESS table, retaining in-frame rearrangements with V and J assigned. Such tables are incomplete; in checked studies, under half of the missing clones stem from an unresolved V gene, and the remainder is unexplained. The sample profile shows 240,000 or so clones; about 85% of them were found once. Of the sample, about 7% falls within the top ten clones. The sequenced sample was peripheral blood. The receptors were gathered from a man aged 55 to 70 who had recovered from COVID-19.

This chain uses TRBV19 with TRBJ2-1, with 7 bases aligning to TRBD1. Germline lookup yields CDR1 LNHDA and CDR2 SQIVND (reference sequence). The junction had 19 bases not matched to a gene; V was cut back by 7 bases and J by 7 bases. This CDR3 contains 17 residues. Written as DNA, the CDR3 is TGTGCCAGTAATGGTGGGATAGGGGACAGAAGAAAAAATGAGCAGTTCTTC. Protein: CASNGGIGDRRKNEQFF.

This chain uses TRBV28 with TRBJ1-1; 10 bases are shared with TRBD1. This CDR3 is built from 17 residues. Looked up from germline, CDR1 is MDHEN and CDR2 is SYDVKM. The V and J ends lost 7 bases and 0 bases, in that order; junction bases with no gene match: 11. CDR3 in amino acids: CASTSWGQGRVNTEAFF. The CDR3 DNA is TGTGCCAGCACCTCATGGGGACAGGGGCGAGTGAACACTGAAGCTTTCTTT.

This rearrangement joins TRBV11-2 to TRBJ1-4; 11 bases match TRBD1. Germline trimming cut 5 bases from V and 3 bases from J; bases unmatched to any gene: 8. The germline V gene has CDR1 SGHAT and CDR2 FQNNGV. CDR3 length: 17 residues. The CDR3 nucleotides read TGTGCCAGCAGCGCGGGACAGGGGGGAAGAGCTAATGAAAAACTGTTTTTT. Protein sequence: CASSAGQGGRANEKLFF.

The chain links TRBV6-5 to TRBJ1-3, with D perhaps TRBD1 (6 bases). The length of the CDR3 is 16 residues. The V end was cut by 0 bases, the J end by 1 base, with 10 bases between. CDR1 is MNHEY, CDR2 SVGAGI, per germline. Written as DNA, the CDR3 is TGTGCCAGCAGTTACTCATCCAGGGGATCTGGAAACACCATATATTTT. Protein sequence: CASSYSSRGSGNTIYF.

This sequence joins TRBV7-2 and TRBJ1-5; D might be TRBD1 (6 bases). Germline V lookup: CDR1 SGHTA, CDR2 FQGNSA. The CDR3 spans 14 residues. V gave up 5 bases and J gave up 7 bases, with 15 bases separating them. The CDR3 coding sequence is TGTGCCAGCAGCCTGACACAGGGAGGGCAGCCCCAGCATTTT. Protein product: CASSLTQGGQPQHF.

The chain uses TRBV3-1 (or the pseudogene TRBV3-2) and TRBJ1-2; D ambiguous. Trimming removed 0 bases from V and 3 bases from J, with 8 bases in between. CDR3 length: 14 residues. Germline V gives CDR1 LGHDT, CDR2 YNNKEL (reference sequence). This CDR3 reads CASSQDHGYYGYTF. Written as DNA, the CDR3 is TGTGCCAGCAGCCAAGATCACGGTTACTATGGCTACACCTTC.

This chain links TRBV5-1 with TRBJ1-5, with a tentative D call TRBD1 (5 bases). Germline V gives CDR1 SGHRS, CDR2 YFSETQ. The CDR3 consists of 15 residues. Trimming pared 0 bases from V and 2 bases from J, leaving 9 bases between. This chain's CDR3 is CASSLEGIRNQPQHF. The CDR3 DNA sequence: TGCGCCAGCAGCTTGGAGGGGATCCGCAATCAGCCCCAGCATTTT.

The V gene is TRBV2, the J gene TRBJ2-3, with 10 bases lining up with TRBD1. CDR1 and CDR2 from the germline V gene are SNHLY and FYNNEI. The CDR3 totals 14 residues. V gave up 6 bases and J gave up 4 bases; unmatched junction bases: 4. As DNA, the CDR3 is TGTGCCAGCAGGACAGGGGGCTTTCCAGATACGCAGTATTTT. Its protein is CASRTGGFPDTQYF.

This chain links TRBV11-2 with TRBJ2-4; D is perhaps TRBD1 (6 bases). Between the trimmed V and J ends, which lost 7 bases and 2 bases, there was a span of 12 bases. The CDR3 has 14 amino acids. CDR1 is SGHAT and CDR2 is FQNNGV in the germline V gene. The CDR3 DNA follows: TGTGCCAGCACCCGCGGACAGCCCAAAAACATTCAGTACTTC. As protein: CASTRGQPKNIQYF.

This sequence joins TRBV7-2 and TRBJ2-2; weak D call: TRBD2 (5 bases). The CDR3 has 15 residues. Trimming cost V 3 bases and J 7 bases, with 15 bases left between them. Germline V gives CDR1 SGHTA, CDR2 FQGNSA. The CDR3 DNA is TGTGCCAGCAGCTTCGGTAGGGAAGCGGACGGGGAGCTGTTTTTT. It codes for CASSFGREADGELFF.

The chain is built from TRBV6-5 and TRBJ1-2; D gene uncertain. The germline V and J ends were trimmed by 3 bases and 7 bases, with 6 bases remaining between them. This CDR3 contains 11 residues. The V gene's germline CDR1 is MNHEY and CDR2 SVGAGI. CDR3: CASSYAGGYTF. The CDR3 DNA reads TGTGCCAGCAGTTATGCGGGTGGCTACACCTTC.

This rearrangement joins TRBV29-1 to TRBJ2-2; TRBD1 matches 8 bases. CDR1 and CDR2 (germline): SQVTM, ANQGSEA. V lost 7 bases and J lost 6; bases outside the gene matches: 7. The CDR3 spans 13 residues. CDR3 protein: CSADRGRAGELFF. The CDR3 nucleotides are TGCAGCGCAGACAGGGGACGTGCCGGGGAGCTGTTTTTT.

This clone occurred a few times. This chain connects TRBV27 to TRBJ1-2; D is perhaps TRBD1 (5 bases). Germline CDR1 is MNHEY and CDR2 is SMNVEV (reference sequence). CDR3 size: 15 residues. The germline V and J ends were trimmed by 4 bases and 2 bases, with 14 bases remaining between them. The chain's CDR3 is CASSWGSTKNYGYTF. CDR3 in DNA: TGTGCCAGCAGTTGGGGCTCGACAAAAAACTATGGCTACACCTTC.

This chain connects TRBV7-8 to TRBJ1-1; 8 positions agree with TRBD1. Germline assignment: CDR1 SGHVS and CDR2 FQNEAQ. The CDR3 runs 15 residues. V trimming: 6 bases; J trimming: 1 base; junction bases outside the gene matches: 7. The DNA of the CDR3 is TGTGCCAGCAGTACAGGGGGGTGGGAGAACACTGAAGCTTTCTTT. Translation gives CASSTGGWENTEAFF.

The rearrangement joins TRBV24-1 to TRBJ1-6, with 9 bases that match TRBD1. With V trimmed by 5 bases and J by 7 bases, 11 bases remained unmatched. Germline CDR1 is KGHDR and CDR2 is SFDVKD. The CDR3 has 17 amino acids. The CDR3 sequence is CATSGKQGARENSPLHF. Written as DNA, the CDR3 is TGTGCCACCAGTGGGAAACAGGGGGCGCGAGAAAATTCACCCCTCCACTTT.

This clone was observed once. The chain recombines TRBV13 with TRBJ1-2; 8 bases match TRBD1. The V segment lost 0 bases and the J segment 0 bases; nucleotides outside the gene matches: 3. The CDR3 contains 16 residues. Germline V lookup: CDR1 PRHDT, CDR2 FYEKMQ (reference sequence). CDR3 DNA sequence: TGTGCCAGCAGCTTAGGTGGGACAGGTCCTAACTATGGCTACACCTTC. Its protein product is CASSLGGTGPNYGYTF.

This chain joins TRBV3-1 (or the pseudogene TRBV3-2) and TRBJ2-5, with 7 bases identical to TRBD1. CDR1 LGHDT and CDR2 YNNKEL come from the germline V gene (reference sequence). The CDR3 totals 16 residues. Trimming at V came to 1 base and at J to 4 bases, leaving 9 bases not matched to a gene. The CDR3, as DNA: TGTGCCAGCAGCCAAGGTGGACAGGTGTTAAGAGAGACCCAGTACTTC. It yields the protein CASSQGGQVLRETQYF.

The V call is TRBV3-1 (or the pseudogene TRBV3-2), the J call TRBJ2-2; 15 nucleotides match TRBD2. Germline lookup yields CDR1 LGHDT and CDR2 YNNKEL (reference sequence). The V segment lost 5 bases and the J segment 6 bases; nucleotides outside the gene matches: 4. This CDR3 contains 16 residues. In DNA form, the CDR3 reads TGTGCCAGCAGCTCCCGGACTAGCGGGGGGGCCGGGGAGCTGTTTTTT. It translates to CASSSRTSGGAGELFF.

V and J are TRBV5-5 and TRBJ1-1; no definite D call. Looked up from germline, CDR1 is SGHKS and CDR2 is YYEKEE (reference sequence). The CDR3 spans 15 residues. Trimming took off 4 bases at V and 0 bases at J, with 13 bases between the two ends. The CDR3 here is CASSPTLNLNTEAFF. DNA for the CDR3: TGTGCCAGCAGCCCAACCTTAAACTTGAACACTGAAGCTTTCTTT.

The rearrangement joins TRBV7-9 to TRBJ1-1; D perhaps matches TRBD1 (5 bases). The CDR3 loop spans 13 amino acids. Germline V gene lookup returns CDR1 SEHNR and CDR2 FQNEAQ (reference sequence). With 5 bases removed from V and 2 bases from J, the gap between germline ends came to 9 bases. As DNA, the CDR3 is TGTGCCAGCAGCCCGCGGGACAACACTGAAGCTTTCTTT. It encodes CASSPRDNTEAFF.

The rearrangement joins TRBV18 to TRBJ2-6, with D unresolved. CDR1 is KGHSH, CDR2 LQKENI, per germline. This CDR3 contains 16 residues. Between the trimmed V and J ends, which lost 2 bases and 2 bases, there was a span of 10 bases. The CDR3 DNA follows: TGTGCCAGCTCACCATCCCCAGGCCCTGGGGCCAACGTCCTGACTTTC. Translating gives CASSPSPGPGANVLTF.

The gene calls are TRBV6-1 and TRBJ1-1; 8 bases map to TRBD1. Germline-derived CDR1 and CDR2 are MNHNS and SASEGT. With 3 bases clipped from V and 1 base from J, the junction kept 4 bases outside the gene matches. The length of the CDR3 is 15 residues. The CDR3 here is CASSDRGQPNTEAFF. The CDR3 DNA sequence: TGTGCCAGCAGTGACAGGGGGCAGCCGAACACTGAAGCTTTCTTT.

The chain is built from TRBV30 and TRBJ1-1; weak D call: TRBD1 (6 bases). CDR3 length: 16 amino acids. Germline assignment: CDR1 GTSNPN and CDR2 SVGIG (reference sequence). Trimming shortened V by 3 bases and J by 1 base, and 18 bases separated the two germline ends. CDR3 loop: CAWRQRTGHQNTEAFF. The CDR3 DNA reads TGTGCCTGGAGGCAGCGGACGGGACACCAGAACACTGAAGCTTTCTTT.

The genes are TRBV19 and TRBJ2-1; D is possibly TRBD1 (5 bases). Germline loops: CDR1 LNHDA, CDR2 SQIVND (reference sequence). The ends were cut back, 3 bases at V and 8 bases at J, with 8 bases in the middle. The CDR3 sequence is 12 residues long. CDR3 bases: TGTGCCAGTAGTATGGTCAGGGATGAGCAGTTCTTC. Its translation is CASSMVRDEQFF.